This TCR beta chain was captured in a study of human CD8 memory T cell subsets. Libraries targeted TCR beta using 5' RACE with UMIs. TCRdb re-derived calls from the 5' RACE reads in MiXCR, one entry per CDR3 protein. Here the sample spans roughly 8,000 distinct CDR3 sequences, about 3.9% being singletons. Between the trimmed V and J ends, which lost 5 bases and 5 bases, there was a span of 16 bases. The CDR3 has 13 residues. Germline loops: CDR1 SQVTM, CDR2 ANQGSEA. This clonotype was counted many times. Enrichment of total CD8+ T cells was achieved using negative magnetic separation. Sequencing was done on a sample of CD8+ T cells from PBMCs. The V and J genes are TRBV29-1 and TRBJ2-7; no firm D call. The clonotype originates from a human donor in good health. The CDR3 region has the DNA TGCAGCGTTTATATCGGACCGGCCAACGAGCAGTACTTC. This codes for CSVYIGPANEQYF.